This T cell receptor beta chain came from a study of T cells in Graves' hyperthyroidism and ophthalmopathy. CDR1 is SGHKS, CDR2 YYEKEE, per germline (reference sequence). The V and J ends lost 0 bases and 4 bases, in that order; junction bases with no gene match: 6. There are 15 residues in the CDR3. It was RNA transcripts that yielded the amplified TCR beta CDR3 regions. The HTBI set primed first-round TCR CDR3 RT-PCR. Via MiXCR, TCRdb re-called the multiplex PCR reads, giving one row per CDR3 protein. The profile covers about 590,000 distinct CDR3 sequences, with approximately 15% appearing a single time and around 7.3% taken by the ten largest. The study enrolled patients aged 18 to 65 with newly diagnosed hyperthyroidism of under 2 months' duration. The table lists this clonotype with many counts.

The source of this sequence is a woman between 25 and 40 years old with Graves' hyperthyroidism. The gene calls are TRBV5-5 and TRBJ2-7; TRBD2 matches 8 bases. The sequenced sample was blood. CDR3 in DNA: TGTGCCAGCAGCTTGGTCCCCGGGAGGGGTTACGAGCAGTACTTC. Translating gives CASSLVPGRGYEQYF.